The present entry profiles one T cell receptor beta chain with its context. In TCRdb, the 5' RACE reads were re-called with MiXCR into one record per CDR3 protein. Counted here are about 200,000 distinct CDR3 sequences, approximately 20% occurring once; the ten biggest clones make up roughly 2.6%. The V gene's germline CDR1 is SGHDT and CDR2 YYEEEE. The V end was cut by 2 bases, the J end by 9 bases, with 11 bases between. CDR3 length: 12 amino acids. The entry originates in a study of T-cell memory formation after mild COVID-19. This chain links TRBV5-6 with TRBJ1-2; tentative D call: TRBD1 (5 bases). The sequencing input was PBMCs or a T cell subset sorted from them (not recorded which). This clonotype originated in an adult woman who had mild COVID-19 (a few samples of this study predate the infection). Cell type and time point are not known. This CDR3 reads CASSLSTDRYTF. In DNA, the CDR3 is TGTGCCAGCAGCTTATCGACAGACCGCTACACCTTC.